These 27 T cell receptor beta chains came from one sample sequenced in a study of human T cells and chemical hapten exposure (dated by TCRdb to the early 2020s). Per the publication, the time point label means: pre-sensitization, week 0. The treatment or condition label on this specimen signifies: therapeutic diphenylcyclopropenone sensitization with weekly scalp DPC. Libraries were prepared through RACE. Sequencing was carried out with a NextSeq 500. Starting from the raw public reads, TCRdb applied fastp trimming at Q25, assembled clones with MiXCR and retained in-frame beta chains. Records with the same CDR3 protein are collapsed into one entry carrying the most frequent genes and DNA. In all, the sample holds 350,000 to 400,000 distinct CDR3 sequences, and 5.1% of those were seen once. The ten largest clones add up to just over 2.5% of the sample. Specimen: whole blood, collected in connection with sensitization to the hapten diphenylcyclopropenone (DPC). The receptor source for this set is a woman between 45 and 65 years old with alopecia areata. Some clones in this sample may be carry-over from other donors' samples.

Points on this clonotype: A much larger clone is a single base away; this may be a read error. The chain links TRBV5-1 to TRBJ2-7, with 10 bases that match TRBD2. The length of the CDR3 is 15 residues. The ends lost 0 bases at V and 5 bases at J; junction bases unmatched: 5. Germline loops: CDR1 SGHRS, CDR2 YFSETQ. The CDR3 sequence is CASSLEAGGPNEQYF. DNA of the CDR3: TGCGCCAGCAGCTTGGAAGCGGGAGGGCCAAACGAGCAGTACTTC.

The table lists this clonotype with a few counts. A clone one base away is much larger, so this may be a read error. This sequence joins TRBV12-3 or TRBV12-4 and TRBJ1-5; 9 nucleotides align to TRBD1. The CDR3 extends over 14 amino acids. Unmatched junction bases numbered 3, after V lost 7 bases and J lost 2 bases. CDR3 nucleotide sequence: TGTGCCAGCACCCGGACAGGGGGCAATCAGCCCCAGCATTTT. It translates to CASTRTGGNQPQHF.

The DNA for the CDR3 is TGTGCCAGCAGCCAGTGGGGACGGACGAACACTGAAGCTTTCTTT. Encoded protein: CASSQWGRTNTEAFF. This rearrangement joins TRBV14 to TRBJ1-1; D perhaps matches TRBD1 (5 bases). Germline CDR1 SGHDN, CDR2 FVKESK. V lost 3 bases and J lost 1, with 12 bases in between. The CDR3 contains 15 residues. The full variable domain, completed using reference TRBV14 and TRBJ1-1, is EAGVTQFPSHSVIEKGQTVTLRCDPISGHDNLYWYRRVMGKEIKFLLHFVKESKQDESGMPNNRFLAERTGGTYSTLKVQPAELEDSGVYFCASSQWGRTNTEAFFGQGTRLTVV.

The sample holds one count of this clonotype. This sequence joins TRBV4-1 and TRBJ2-4; TRBD2 is a possible D gene (7 bases). The germline gives CDR1 MGHRA, CDR2 YSYEKL. With 0 bases removed from V and 0 bases from J, the gap between germline ends came to 15 bases. The length of the CDR3 is 18 residues. The CDR3 DNA reads as TGCGCCAGCAGCCAAGATCCGGGGGGCGCCACAGCCAAAAACATTCAGTACTTC. Residues: CASSQDPGGATAKNIQYF.

The table lists this clonotype with a few counts. This chain uses TRBV7-2 with TRBJ1-3; D is perhaps TRBD1 (6 bases). Trimming cost V 2 bases and J 0 bases, with 8 bases left between them. CDR3 length equals 15 residues. Looked up from germline, CDR1 is SGHTA and CDR2 is FQGNSA. The CDR3 bases are TGTGCCAGCAGCTTAAGGGGGACCTCTGGAAACACCATATATTTT. Its protein is CASSLRGTSGNTIYF.

This clonotype has ten or more counts. J is TRBJ1-1 and V is TRBV7-6; D unresolved. V was shortened by 5 bases and J by 6 bases, with 13 bases between the two germline ends. CDR1 is SGHVS, CDR2 FNYEAQ, per germline. This CDR3 comprises 13 residues. The CDR3 loop reads CASSLQDGAEAFF. DNA for the CDR3: TGTGCCAGCAGCCTCCAGGACGGGGCTGAAGCTTTCTTT.

This clonotype was seen at least ten times. The DNA of the CDR3 is TGTGCCAGCAGTCGCGTACCGGGACTAGCGGGGGGGGTAGCCAAAAACATTCAGTACTTC. It is translated as CASSRVPGLAGGVAKNIQYF. The chain couples TRBV7-6 to TRBJ2-4, with 16 bases lining up with TRBD2. The trim removed 6 bases at V and 0 bases at J, leaving 11 bases unmatched. The CDR3 is 20 residues long. CDR1 SGHVS and CDR2 FNYEAQ come from the germline V gene.

This clonotype was seen at least ten times. J is TRBJ1-6 and V is TRBV9; D unclear. In germline, CDR1 is SGDLS, CDR2 YYNGEE. The CDR3 has 13 residues. The ends were cut back, 3 bases at V and 9 bases at J, with 10 bases in the middle. In nucleotides, the CDR3 is TGTGCCAGCAGCGCCTACACGTCTTCACCCCTCCACTTT. This codes for CASSAYTSSPLHF.

This chain connects TRBV20-1 to TRBJ2-1; 10 bases line up with TRBD2. Germline-derived CDR1 and CDR2 are DFQATT and SNEGSKA (reference sequence). The CDR3 sequence is 14 residues long. Trimming at V came to 4 bases and at J to 5 bases, leaving 5 bases not matched to a gene. CDR3 region: CSANVLAGDNEQFF. The CDR3 DNA is TGCAGTGCTAATGTGCTAGCGGGGGACAATGAGCAGTTCTTC.

In its sample, this clonotype was seen many times. The gene calls are TRBV14 and TRBJ2-5; perhaps D is TRBD1 or TRBD2 (5 bases each). The V gene lost 4 bases and the J gene lost 0 bases, with 12 bases spanning the gap. The CDR3 consists of 15 residues. Germline CDR1 is SGHDN and CDR2 is FVKESK. CDR3 bases: TGTGCCAGCAGCCGGGGCAGGGACCACCAAGAGACCCAGTACTTC. Protein sequence: CASSRGRDHQETQYF.

The chain uses TRBV28 and TRBJ1-1; 10 nucleotides line up with TRBD1. This CDR3 has 16 residues. Germline loops: CDR1 MDHEN, CDR2 SYDVKM. V lost 6 bases and J lost 0; bases outside the gene matches: 7. CDR3 DNA sequence: TGTGCCAGCAGCCGGGACAGGGGCGACTTGAACACTGAAGCTTTCTTT. The encoded protein is CASSRDRGDLNTEAFF. Looking up the rest from reference TRBV28 and TRBJ1-1 gives the full variable domain: DVKVTQSSRYLVKRTGEKVFLECVQDMDHENMFWYRQDPGLGLRLIYFSYDVKMKEKGDIPEGYSVSREKKERFSLILESASTNQTSMYLCASSRDRGDLNTEAFFGQGTRLTVV.

A few counts support this clonotype. CDR3 sequence reads: CASSLDPSVSSYNEQFF. Written as DNA, the CDR3 is TGTGCCAGCAGCTTAGATCCTAGCGTTAGCTCCTACAATGAGCAGTTCTTC. The rearrangement links TRBV7-2 to TRBJ2-1, with TRBD2 as a possible D gene (6 bases). The germline V gene encodes CDR1 SGHTA and CDR2 FQGNSA. Trimming cost V 1 base and J 0 bases, with 13 bases left between them. The CDR3 loop spans 17 amino acids. Together with reference TRBV7-2 and TRBJ2-1, the CDR3 gives the full variable domain: GAGVSQSPSNKVTEKGKDVELRCDPISGHTALYWYRQSLGQGLEFLIYFQGNSAPDKSGLPSDRFSAERTGGSVSTLTIQRTQQEDSAVYLCASSLDPSVSSYNEQFFGPGTRLTVL.

The rearrangement uses TRBV7-9 and TRBJ1-6, with TRBD1 matching over 7 bases. V lost 11 bases, J lost 8 bases, and 6 bases stayed unmatched. There are 12 residues in the CDR3. Germline CDR1 SEHNR, CDR2 FQNEAQ (reference sequence). CDR3 coding DNA: TGTGCCGGGGGACAGTTTGATTCACCCCTCCACTTT. This translates into CAGGQFDSPLHF.

On this clonotype itself: It may be a read error: a sequence one base away is much more abundant. The chain is built from TRBV12-3 or TRBV12-4 and TRBJ1-2, with D possibly TRBD1 on 6 matching bases. The CDR3 sequence is 14 residues long. The CDR3 DNA reads TGTGCCAGCAGTGGCACCGGACAGCCTTATGGCTGCACCTTC. This translates into CASSGTGQPYGCTF.

The CDR3 coding sequence is TGTGCCAGCAGCTCATCCGGGACAGCAAGCAATCAGCCCCAGCATTTT. Its translation: CASSSSGTASNQPQHF. The chain combines TRBV7-2 with TRBJ1-5; 7 nucleotides agree with TRBD1. CDR1 and CDR2 (germline): SGHTA, FQGNSA. After removal of 4 bases from V and 1 base from J, the junction contained 7 bases not matched to a gene. This CDR3 has 16 amino acids.

V usage is TRBV4-1 and J usage is TRBJ1-1; TRBD1 might be the D (5 bases). The length of the CDR3 is 14 residues. CDR1 is MGHRA and CDR2 is YSYEKL in the germline V gene. The V gene lost 2 bases and the J gene lost 6 bases, with 13 bases spanning the gap. The CDR3 nucleotides read TGCGCCAGCAGCCAATTTCAGGGTGGCGCTGAAGCTTTCTTT. This sequence encodes CASSQFQGGAEAFF.

The chain recombines TRBV7-8 with TRBJ1-3; 10 bases agree with TRBD1. The V segment lost 5 bases and the J segment 3 bases; nucleotides outside the gene matches: 7. CDR1 and CDR2 (germline): SGHVS, FQNEAQ. CDR3 length: 16 amino acids. Here the CDR3 reads CASSRQGAIDGNTIYF. The CDR3 DNA reads as TGTGCCAGCAGCCGACAGGGGGCAATTGATGGAAACACCATATATTTT.

This clonotype has more than one count but fewer than ten. The chain combines TRBV6-5 with TRBJ2-2; D is possibly TRBD1 (6 bases). This CDR3 has 16 amino acids. Trimming removed 0 bases at V and 5 bases at J, with 13 bases between. Germline V gives CDR1 MNHEY, CDR2 SVGAGI. CDR3 amino acids: CASSYSRGLNTGELFF. CDR3 in DNA: TGTGCCAGCAGTTACTCCAGGGGCTTGAATACCGGGGAGCTGTTTTTT.

This clonotype has ten or more counts. The gene calls are TRBV20-1 and TRBJ1-4, with TRBD1 as a possible D gene (5 bases). V lost 7 bases and J lost 7, with 19 bases in between. The CDR3 runs to 14 residues. Germline V gene data show CDR1 as DFQATT and CDR2 as SNEGSKA (reference sequence). In DNA form, the CDR3 reads TGCAGTGTCTATGACAGAGACGGGAGTGAAAAACTGTTTTTT. Encoded protein: CSVYDRDGSEKLFF.

Worth noting for this clonotype: It may be a read error: a sequence one base away is much more abundant. The V and J genes are TRBV11-2 and TRBJ1-2, with D perhaps matching TRBD1 (5 bases). Per the germline V gene, CDR1 is SGHAT and CDR2 is FQNNGV. Trimming cost V 3 bases and J 7 bases, with 9 bases left between them. The CDR3 covers 12 residues. The CDR3 reads CASSFWTIGYTF. CDR3 in DNA: TGTGCCAGCAGCTTTTGGACAATTGGCTACACCTTC.

The chain employs TRBV6-5 and TRBJ1-2; D is perhaps TRBD1 (5 bases). Germline V gene sequence: CDR1 MNHEY, CDR2 SVGAGI. CDR3 length: 13 amino acids. Trimming shortened V by 5 bases and J by 2 bases, and 9 bases separated the two germline ends. CDR3 DNA sequence: TGTGCCAGCAGTACAGGCACCAACTATGGCTACACCTTC. Residues: CASSTGTNYGYTF.

This clonotype showed up many times. This chain joins TRBV7-9 and TRBJ1-1, with unresolved D. Germline-derived CDR1 and CDR2 are SEHNR and FQNEAQ (reference sequence). Trimming stripped 1 base from V and 11 bases from J, with 11 bases between. The CDR3 length is 12 residues. This chain's CDR3 is CASSLGTWEAFF. The CDR3 DNA sequence: TGTGCCAGCAGCTTAGGGACCTGGGAGGCTTTCTTT.

This clonotype was counted many times. The CDR3 loop reads CASSLGKGIEPQHF. The DNA of the CDR3 is TGTGCCAGCAGCTTAGGGAAAGGTATTGAGCCCCAGCATTTT. The rearrangement links TRBV13 to TRBJ1-5; D call uncertain. This CDR3 is built from 14 residues. V was pared by 0 bases and J by 8 bases, with 11 bases between. The germline gives CDR1 PRHDT, CDR2 FYEKMQ (reference sequence).

At least ten counts were recorded for this clonotype. The J gene is TRBJ2-1, the V gene TRBV2, with D maybe TRBD2 (6 bases). Trimming left V 11 bases short and J 6 bases short, with 20 bases between. Germline-derived CDR1 and CDR2 are SNHLY and FYNNEI. There are 14 residues in the CDR3. The CDR3 is CAPRGGPSGNEQFF. As DNA, the CDR3 is TGTGCCCCAAGAGGAGGGCCAAGCGGCAATGAGCAGTTCTTC.

This clonotype was seen many times. The chain uses TRBV4-1 and TRBJ1-1; D gene ambiguous. CDR1 and CDR2 from the germline V gene are MGHRA and YSYEKL. V dropped 1 base and J dropped 2 bases, with 8 bases sitting between them. The CDR3 is made up of 14 amino acids. CDR3 sequence (DNA): TGCGCCAGCAGCCAAGGCAGTGTTAACACTGAAGCTTTCTTT. Its protein is CASSQGSVNTEAFF.

The table lists this clonotype with many counts. The chain combines TRBV18 with TRBJ2-7; 13 positions match TRBD2. Germline V CDR1 and CDR2: KGHSH, LQKENI. The V and J ends lost 8 bases and 4 bases, in that order; junction bases with no gene match: 5. This CDR3 is 14 amino acids long. The CDR3 region is CASGGLAGDYEQYF. The CDR3 nucleotides are TGTGCCAGCGGAGGACTAGCGGGGGATTACGAGCAGTACTTC.

This chain uses TRBV11-3 with TRBJ2-1; D not resolved. The CDR3 is made up of 12 amino acids. Germline V gene data show CDR1 as SGHNT and CDR2 as YENEEA. Trimming removed 3 bases from V and 10 bases from J, with 10 bases in between. CDR3 nucleotides: TGTGCCAGCAGCTTGGGCCTTAGAGAGCAGTTCTTC. Its translation: CASSLGLREQFF.